This T cell receptor beta chain emerged from a study of blood T cells in healthy people across ages. Combining a sample-barcoded 5' primer with a J-beta primer mix, a second PCR ran for roughly 6 to 12 cycles. Samples each returned at least 3 million CDR3-containing paired-end reads. Each CDR3 protein gets one entry after TCRdb re-called the 5' RACE reads with MiXCR. The repertoire includes 1.5 million or so distinct CDR3 sequences, 42% of them detected once, and 7% to 9.5% sits in the top ten. V gave up 3 bases and J gave up 5 bases, with 10 bases separating them. The CDR3 extends over 13 amino acids. CDR1 and CDR2 from the germline V gene are MNHEY and SMNVEV (reference sequence).

Sequenced sample: blood. This chain uses TRBV27 with TRBJ1-2; D is ambiguous. This TCR was sampled from a woman under 30 in good health. The DNA of the CDR3 is TGTGCCAGCAGTTTTTCCGTGGGATATGGCTACACCTTC. Translation: CASSFSVGYGYTF.